This entry concerns a single T cell receptor beta chain. The data belong to a study of cytomegalovirus exposure and HLA in healthy donors. This PCR relied on a set of 60 Vbeta primers and 13 Jbeta primers. Data came from immunoSEQ multiplex PCR; TCRdb stores just in-frame clones and leaves some out. The sample shows fewer than 300,000 clones, 80% of them seen only once. Trimming cost V 2 bases and J 8 bases, with 18 bases left between them. The CDR3 spans 15 residues. Germline CDR1 reads ENHRY; CDR2 reads SYGVKD. The sample taken for sequencing was PBMCs. The rearrangement links TRBV10-3 to TRBJ1-1; perhaps TRBD1 as D (5 bases). The receptor was isolated from a girl aged 2 to 10 in good health and CMV-seronegative. In DNA form, the CDR3 reads TGTGCCATCAGTGAGCGTGGTGGACAACAATCCGAAGCTTTCTTT. It codes for CAISERGGQQSEAFF.